Below, one TCR beta chain is given with its context. Its antigen is not identified. This sample stems from a study of cytomegalovirus exposure and HLA in healthy donors. Trimming shortened V by 0 bases and J by 1 base, and 8 bases separated the two germline ends. The germline CDR1 and CDR2 sequences are LNHNV and YYDKDF (reference sequence). This CDR3 region has 15 residues. General observations from the study: There were 150 to 200 TCR beta chains listed as cytomegalovirus-associated. A few CMV-associated chains were confirmed in vitro to be specific for CMV antigens. Relative to the approximately 680-donor mean, N-insertions were reportedly fewer in an Asian-associated ancestry cluster in a later analysis.

Researchers ran the PCR with 60 Vbeta and 13 Jbeta primers. The table came from immunoSEQ multiplex PCR; TCRdb's copy has only in-frame clones and leaves some out. The sample holds about 140,000 clones, more than 75% seen once. This sequence originates from a male donor in good health and CMV-seronegative. The sample comprised PBMCs. The J gene is TRBJ2-3, the V gene TRBV15; a possible D gene is TRBD2 (5 bases). This CDR3 is CATSRDRRGTDTQYF. The CDR3 DNA is TGTGCCACCAGCAGAGATCGGCGGGGCACAGATACGCAGTATTTT.